This T cell receptor beta chain was identified during a study of OX40 agonist ivuxolimab in advanced cancers. With 6 bases clipped from V and 6 bases from J, the junction kept 10 bases outside the gene matches. There are 14 residues in the CDR3. The V gene's germline CDR1 is LNHDA and CDR2 SQIVND (reference sequence). The protocol was immunoSEQ multiplex PCR, while the TCRdb copy is restricted to in-frame clones and leaves out a portion. The sample consists of 70,000 to 75,000 clones, about 85% of them appearing once. The sequencing used CD4+ or CD8+ T cells sorted from blood, collected in a trial of the OX40 agonist ivuxolimab. This chain uses TRBV19 with TRBJ1-2; 7 bases agree with TRBD1. This sequence originates from an adult with an advanced solid tumor such as melanoma, head and neck, liver or kidney cancer. The CDR3 nucleotides read TGTGCCAGTAGGGCCACCGGGACAGAAGATGGCTACACCTTC. The encoded protein is CASRATGTEDGYTF.